These 17 T cell receptor beta chains were all obtained from the same sample, sequenced in a study of Graves' ophthalmopathy and Graves' hyperthyroidism. Amplifying from RNA transcripts, the study obtained TCR beta CDR3 regions. RT-PCR was first run with HTBI primers, then multiplex PCR in a second round. Using its own MiXCR run on the multiplex PCR reads, TCRdb lists one record per CDR3 protein. Of about 740,000 distinct CDR3 sequences listed, 40% are singletons. The sequenced sample was peripheral blood. The receptors here all came from an adult man with Graves' ophthalmopathy.

The V gene is TRBV7-9, the J gene TRBJ1-6; 8 bases match TRBD1. Germline CDR1 SEHNR, CDR2 FQNEAQ (reference sequence). V was clipped by 5 bases and J by 14 bases; unmatched bases: 11. CDR3 length equals 14 residues. The CDR3, as DNA: TGTGCCAGCAGCCCCGGGACAGGCACGGCGTCCCTCCACTTT. This translates into CASSPGTGTASLHF.

This clonotype was picked up many times. This rearrangement joins TRBV7-9 to TRBJ1-4; unclear D gene. The CDR3 runs 12 residues. With 6 bases removed from V and 2 bases from J, the gap between germline ends came to 4 bases. Germline values: CDR1 SEHNR, CDR2 FQNEAQ (reference sequence). CDR3 loop: CASSLTNEKLFF. The CDR3 nucleotides read TGTGCCAGCAGTCTTACTAATGAAAAACTGTTTTTT.

Ten or more counts support this clonotype. CDR3 in amino acids: CASRQGFGEQYF. The CDR3 DNA is TGTGCCAGCAGACAGGGATTCGGCGAGCAGTACTTC. The chain recombines TRBV25-1 with TRBJ2-7; maybe TRBD1 (6 bases). Per germline, CDR1 MGHDK and CDR2 SYGVNS. Trimming took 6 bases from V and 6 from J, leaving 12 bases between them. This CDR3 is 12 amino acids long.

As to this clonotype: A read error may account for a junction end that differs from germline. The chain joins TRBV12-3 or TRBV12-4 to TRBJ1-6; D is perhaps TRBD1 (5 bases). The CDR3 totals 14 residues. For the CDR3, the DNA is TGTGTCAGCAGCGGGGGGGGGGTTACTTCACCCCTCCACTTT. Protein: CVSSGGGVTSPLHF.

This clonotype has ten or more counts. This sequence joins TRBV2 and TRBJ2-5; perhaps TRBD1 as D (5 bases). V was clipped by 6 bases and J by 4 bases, with 12 bases between them. Germline loops: CDR1 SNHLY, CDR2 FYNNEI. This CDR3 contains 13 residues. The CDR3 loop reads CASSLDSRETQYF. CDR3 sequence (DNA): TGTGCCAGCAGCCTCGACAGTAGAGAGACCCAGTACTTC. Looking up the rest from reference TRBV2 and TRBJ2-5 gives the full variable domain: EPEVTQTPSHQVTQMGQEVILRCVPISNHLYFYWYRQILGQKVEFLVSFYNNEISEKSEIFDDQFSVERPDGSNFTLKIRSTKLEDSAMYFCASSLDSRETQYFGPGTRLLVL.

There are many counts of this clonotype. The rearrangement uses TRBV15 and TRBJ2-7; D might be TRBD1 (5 bases). Trimming took 1 base from V and 0 from J, leaving 7 bases between them. The CDR3 sequence is 14 residues long. In germline, CDR1 is LNHNV, CDR2 YYDKDF (reference sequence). The CDR3 loop is CATSRGQNSYEQYF. CDR3 nucleotides: TGTGCCACCAGCAGAGGACAGAACTCCTACGAGCAGTACTTC.

This chain joins TRBV15 and TRBJ1-1, with 7 nucleotides matching TRBD1. This CDR3 is built from 14 residues. Germline loops: CDR1 LNHNV, CDR2 YYDKDF (reference sequence). V trimming: 0 bases; J trimming: 11 bases; junction bases outside the gene matches: 9. The CDR3 DNA reads TGTGCCACCAGCAGAGATAGACAGGGTAATAATGCTTTCTTT. This translates into CATSRDRQGNNAFF.

This clonotype was counted a few times. This sequence joins TRBV7-9 and TRBJ2-5; unclear D gene. V was shortened by 5 bases and J by 0 bases, with 13 bases between the two germline ends. Germline loops: CDR1 SEHNR, CDR2 FQNEAQ (reference sequence). The CDR3 consists of 15 residues. The CDR3 DNA follows: TGTGCCAGCAGCCAAGAGTTAACCTACCAAGAGACCCAGTACTTC. Translation: CASSQELTYQETQYF. The entire variable domain, with the rest obtained from reference TRBV7-9 and TRBJ2-5, is as follows: DTGVSQNPRHKITKRGQNVTFRCDPISEHNRLYWYRQTLGQGPEFLTYFQNEAQLEKSRLLSDRFSAERPKGSFSTLEIQRTEQGDSAMYLCASSQELTYQETQYFGPGTRLLVL.

V usage is TRBV7-9 and J usage is TRBJ1-1; D is unresolved. CDR1 and CDR2 (germline): SEHNR, FQNEAQ (reference sequence). V lost 8 bases and J lost 4, with 14 bases in between. This CDR3 spans 13 amino acids. This CDR3 is CASRVFKGTEAFF. The CDR3 nucleotides are TGTGCCAGCCGGGTTTTTAAAGGCACTGAAGCTTTCTTT. Complete variable domain (other parts from reference TRBV7-9 and TRBJ1-1): DTGVSQNPRHKITKRGQNVTFRCDPISEHNRLYWYRQTLGQGPEFLTYFQNEAQLEKSRLLSDRFSAERPKGSFSTLEIQRTEQGDSAMYLCASRVFKGTEAFFGQGTRLTVV.

This clonotype was observed a few times. This sequence joins TRBV19 and TRBJ1-3; D ambiguous. The germline V gene encodes CDR1 LNHDA and CDR2 SQIVND (reference sequence). Deletions cut 4 bases from V and 3 bases from J, with 7 bases between. The CDR3 runs 13 residues. The CDR3 nucleotides read TGTGCCAGTAGTACGACGGTTGGAAACACCATATATTTT. Its protein product is CASSTTVGNTIYF.

The chain links TRBV7-7 to TRBJ2-5; D perhaps matches TRBD2 (5 bases). Between the trimmed V and J ends, which lost 2 bases and 4 bases, there was a span of 11 bases. The CDR3 has 14 amino acids. Germline CDR1 is SSHAT and CDR2 is FNYEAQ (reference sequence). CDR3 coding DNA: TGTGCCAGCAGCTTACCCGGGAACCGAGAGACCCAGTACTTC. Its translation is CASSLPGNRETQYF.

The gene calls are TRBV2 and TRBJ2-7; 10 bases align to TRBD1. V was pared by 10 bases and J by 4 bases, with 10 bases of the junction left unmatched. Germline loops: CDR1 SNHLY, CDR2 FYNNEI. The CDR3 runs to 14 residues. For the CDR3, the DNA is TGTGCCATTCGACAGGGGGCGCGGTTATACGAGCAGTACTTC. As protein: CAIRQGARLYEQYF.

A word on this clonotype: A read error may be the cause here, since a much bigger clone is one base away. The rearrangement links TRBV7-6 to TRBJ1-1; perhaps TRBD1 as D (5 bases). CDR1 and CDR2 from the germline V gene are SGHVS and FNYEAQ. There are 16 residues in the CDR3. The CDR3 coding sequence is TGTGCCAGCAGCTTAGCTGGGGGTCCACCGAACACTGAAGCTCTCTTT. This sequence encodes CASSLAGGPPNTEALF.

This clonotype was observed many times. The chain joins TRBV10-3 to TRBJ1-5, with a possible D match to TRBD1 (6 bases). Per the germline V gene, CDR1 is ENHRY and CDR2 is SYGVKD. The CDR3 is 15 amino acids. V lost 2 bases and J 8 bases, leaving 16 bases between the germline ends. CDR3 nucleotide sequence: TGTGCCATCAGTGAGGACCGACAGGCCGCTAAGCCCCAGCATTTT. This sequence encodes CAISEDRQAAKPQHF.

The chain employs TRBV11-1 and TRBJ2-7; 14 nucleotides align to TRBD2. Germline-derived CDR1 and CDR2 are SGHAT and FQDESV (reference sequence). V lost 0 bases and J lost 3; bases outside the gene matches: 1. The CDR3 length is 16 residues. The CDR3 nucleotides are TGTGCCAGCAGCTTAGCGGGACTAGCGGGAGACTACGAGCAGTACTTC. It codes for CASSLAGLAGDYEQYF.

The chain couples TRBV6-6 to TRBJ1-1; maybe TRBD1 (6 bases). Germline V gives CDR1 MNHNY, CDR2 SVGAGI (reference sequence). V lost 6 bases, J lost 5 bases, and 13 bases lay in between. The CDR3 is made up of 13 amino acids. CDR3 in DNA: TGTGCCAGCAGAATAGCCGGGACAACTGAAGCTTTCTTT. As protein: CASRIAGTTEAFF.

The chain joins TRBV2 to TRBJ2-7; TRBD2 agrees at 8 bases. The germline V gene encodes CDR1 SNHLY and CDR2 FYNNEI. The J segment lost 6 bases and the V segment lost 5 bases, leaving 12 bases of the junction unmatched. The CDR3 loop spans 15 amino acids. CDR3: CASSPPPGRAVEQYF. CDR3 sequence (DNA): TGTGCCAGCAGTCCCCCCCCCGGGAGGGCGGTCGAGCAGTACTTC.